This T cell receptor (beta chain) was observed in a study of identical twins. Points from the study as a whole: An excess of low generation probability was shown by twin-shared out-of-frame alpha sequences. For cord blood, abundant beta clonotypes had fewer insertions, unlike memory repertoires, which showed none.

As regards this clonotype: As yet, its antigen is unknown.

Unique molecular identifiers were present on the cDNA, and a universal primer site came from template switching. TCRdb redid the calling of the 5' RACE reads with MiXCR, one entry per CDR3 protein. The sample has 500,000 to 650,000 distinct CDR3 sequences, about 7.1% seen once. The CDR3 extends over 15 amino acids. V was clipped by 6 bases and J by 3 bases; unmatched bases: 8. Germline V lookup: CDR1 DFQATT, CDR2 SNEGSKA (reference sequence). In every case, the donor was a healthy Caucasian. These data also formed part of another study, on yellow fever vaccine responses in identical twins.

The chain has TRBV20-1 and TRBJ2-3; 11 bases map to TRBD1. Sample: PBMCs. The TCR was taken from a woman between 18 and 30 years old in good health. The CDR3 DNA sequence: TGCAGTGCCCCCAAGGGACAGGGGGTAACAGATACGCAGTATTTT. Translated: CSAPKGQGVTDTQYF.